What follows is one T cell receptor beta chain and its context. The target antigen is unknown. The protocol was immunoSEQ multiplex PCR, while the TCRdb copy is restricted to in-frame clones and leaves out a portion. This table has 350,000 to 500,000 clones, 90% appearing once. The sample belongs to a study of Ad26.COV2.S vaccination and SARS-CoV-2 variants. Study information: This donor came from the COV1001 trial of Ad26.COV2.S. Points from the study as a whole: Comparability of non-spike TCR breadth was observed across vaccine and placebo recipients. Spike-specific TCR breadth was greater after Ad26.COV2.S than placebo.

From germline, CDR1 is SGHTA and CDR2 FQGNSA. The length of the CDR3 is 13 residues. V was clipped by 5 bases and J by 4 bases, with 11 bases between them. Treatment described: roughly 18 received Ad26.COV2.S at low or high dose, single or two shots; five or six received placebo; per-sample allocation not given. It was on day 63 after the first vaccine or placebo injection that samples were taken. J is TRBJ2-5 and V is TRBV7-2; D possibly corresponds to TRBD1 (5 bases). This TCR derives from a person aged 18 to 65 who received the Ad26.COV2.S COVID-19 vaccine or a placebo. Sample: peripheral blood, taken in a trial of Ad26.COV2.S vaccine versus placebo. The CDR3 DNA reads TGTGCCAGCAGCGCAGACAGAGGAGAGACCCAGTACTTC. It yields the protein CASSADRGETQYF. Full variable domain (rest looked up from reference TRBV7-2 and TRBJ2-5): GAGVSQSPSNKVTEKGKDVELRCDPISGHTALYWYRQSLGQGLEFLIYFQGNSAPDKSGLPSDRFSAERTGGSVSTLTIQRTQQEDSAVYLCASSADRGETQYFGPGTRLLVL.